Following are 22 T cell receptor beta chains from one sample sequenced in a study of T-cell reconstitution after alpha-beta-depleted transplantation in children. For TCRbeta, the library was prepared with unique molecular identifiers. TCRdb reprocessed the PCR reads with MiXCR, giving one entry per CDR3 protein. Found here are around 410,000 distinct CDR3 sequences, approximately 11% of them singletons; the top ten hold 4.5% to 6%. Sequenced material: PBMCs from the stem cell graft donor, taken from the stem cell graft. These receptors all come from a human donor who donated a stem cell graft to a child with acute myeloid leukemia.

This chain joins TRBV4-3 and TRBJ1-2; D might be TRBD1 (5 bases). Looked up from germline, CDR1 is LGHNA and CDR2 is YSLEER. With 5 bases removed from V and 2 bases from J, the gap between germline ends came to 12 bases. The CDR3 length is 14 residues. The CDR3 spells CASSTRGVNYGYTF. The CDR3 nucleotides are TGCGCCAGCAGCACCCGGGGGGTGAACTATGGCTACACCTTC.

This clonotype was found a few times. DNA for the CDR3: TGTGCCAGCAGCTTAGGGGGCGGGGGAGGAGGGCCTGAGCAGTTCTTC. This encodes CASSLGGGGGGPEQFF. V and J are TRBV7-2 and TRBJ2-1, with 7 bases lining up with TRBD2. V shed 1 base, J shed 9 bases, and the junction held 12 bases outside the gene matches. The CDR3 contains 16 residues. The germline V gene has CDR1 SGHTA and CDR2 FQGNSA.

The chain has TRBV27 and TRBJ2-3; possible D gene TRBD1, 6 bases. The germline V gene has CDR1 MNHEY and CDR2 SMNVEV (reference sequence). The CDR3 spans 16 residues. Trimming shortened V by 4 bases and J by 3 bases, and 17 bases separated the two germline ends. CDR3 nucleotides: TGTGCCAGCAGTTCGGAACAGGGAACGGAAACAGATACGCAGTATTTT. Encoded protein: CASSSEQGTETDTQYF.

The chain combines TRBV5-1 with TRBJ2-3, with 8 bases that match TRBD1. After removal of 0 bases from V and 7 bases from J, the junction contained 7 bases not matched to a gene. The germline V gene encodes CDR1 SGHRS and CDR2 YFSETQ. There are 15 residues in the CDR3. The CDR3 is CASSLEGDRLNTQYF. In DNA, the CDR3 is TGCGCCAGCAGCTTGGAAGGGGACAGGCTAAATACGCAGTATTTT.

This sequence joins TRBV20-1 and TRBJ2-1; 8 bases agree with TRBD2. CDR1 DFQATT and CDR2 SNEGSKA come from the germline V gene (reference sequence). The J segment lost 2 bases and the V segment lost 4 bases, leaving 4 bases of the junction unmatched. The CDR3 has 14 amino acids. The DNA for the CDR3 is TGCAGTGCTATAGTGGGACTAGCCTACAATGAGCAGTTCTTC. It codes for CSAIVGLAYNEQFF.

This clonotype has more than one count but fewer than ten. The rearrangement joins TRBV10-3 to TRBJ2-5; 14 bases line up with TRBD2. V lost 3 bases to trimming and J lost 5 bases; unmatched junction nucleotides: 5. In germline, CDR1 is ENHRY, CDR2 SYGVKD. CDR3 length equals 16 residues. For the CDR3, the DNA is TGTGCCATCAGTGATGCCGGACTAGCGGGAGGTGAGACCCAGTACTTC. This translates into CAISDAGLAGGETQYF.

This clonotype was picked up many times. One end of the junction does not line up with germline, which may come from a read error. This chain joins TRBV7-7 and TRBJ2-3; 8 positions agree with TRBD2. This CDR3 spans 15 amino acids. The germline CDR1 and CDR2 sequences are SSHAT and FNYEAQ (reference sequence). The chain's CDR3 is CASSRGLDGTDTQYF. The CDR3 DNA sequence: TGTGCTAGCAGCCGGGGACTAGATGGTACAGATACGCAGTATTTT.

In this sample, this clonotype turned up a few times. This CDR3 reads CASSPGQGGDTQYF. The CDR3 DNA reads TGTGCCAGCAGCCCTGGACAGGGAGGGGATACGCAGTATTTT. The chain links TRBV3-1 to TRBJ2-3; D is possibly TRBD1 (8 bases). Germline V gene data show CDR1 as LGHDT and CDR2 as YNNKEL (reference sequence). CDR3 length: 14 residues. Trimming took off 4 bases at V and 6 bases at J, with 14 bases between the two ends.

In its sample, this clonotype was seen many times. The V call is TRBV5-6, the J call TRBJ1-1; D unresolved. Trimming took off 0 bases at V and 5 bases at J, with 5 bases between the two ends. The CDR3 covers 12 residues. Germline values: CDR1 SGHDT, CDR2 YYEEEE. CDR3 nucleotide sequence: TGTGCCAGCAGCTTGGAGAAAACTGAAGCTTTCTTT. This codes for CASSLEKTEAFF.

This chain links TRBV20-1 with TRBJ2-1, with TRBD1 matching over 9 bases. V lost 1 base to trimming and J lost 3 bases; unmatched junction nucleotides: 7. Germline V gene sequence: CDR1 DFQATT, CDR2 SNEGSKA (reference sequence). The CDR3 extends over 16 amino acids. The CDR3 region is CSARVGQGGSYNEQFF. CDR3 in DNA: TGCAGTGCTAGAGTGGGACAGGGAGGGAGCTACAATGAGCAGTTCTTC.

J is TRBJ2-5 and V is TRBV20-1; 7 bases agree with TRBD2. Unmatched junction bases numbered 13, after V lost 8 bases and J lost 4 bases. The CDR3 sequence is 14 residues long. Germline CDR1 DFQATT, CDR2 SNEGSKA (reference sequence). CDR3 region: CSPGGGWGGETQYF. DNA for the CDR3: TGCAGTCCTGGCGGGGGATGGGGGGGAGAGACCCAGTACTTC.

The J gene is TRBJ1-1, the V gene TRBV12-3 or TRBV12-4; perhaps TRBD1 as D (6 bases). The V end was cut by 1 base, the J end by 7 bases, with 13 bases between. CDR3 length: 14 amino acids. In nucleotides, the CDR3 is TGTGCCAGCAGTTTAGGGGGGCTAGGTGGTGAAGCTTTCTTT. This codes for CASSLGGLGGEAFF.

This rearrangement joins TRBV5-1 to TRBJ2-7; TRBD2 matches at 12 bases. Per the germline V gene, CDR1 is SGHRS and CDR2 is YFSETQ. The J segment lost 2 bases and the V segment lost 2 bases, leaving 5 bases of the junction unmatched. The CDR3 totals 16 residues. The DNA of the CDR3 is TGCGCCAGCAGCTTAACTAGCGGGAGGACCCCCTACGAGCAGTACTTC. As protein: CASSLTSGRTPYEQYF.

This rearrangement joins TRBV27 to TRBJ1-5; TRBD1 matches at 7 bases. The germline V gene encodes CDR1 MNHEY and CDR2 SMNVEV (reference sequence). V dropped 5 bases and J dropped 9; count of bases not matched to a gene: 7. The CDR3 covers 13 residues. The DNA for the CDR3 is TGTGCCAGCAGTCCGCGTCAGGGGGGGCCCCAGCATTTT. The encoded protein is CASSPRQGGPQHF.

This sequence joins TRBV19 and TRBJ1-5, with a weak D call TRBD1 (6 bases). Trimming removed 10 bases at V and 7 bases at J, with 20 bases between. CDR3 length: 14 residues. In germline, CDR1 is LNHDA, CDR2 SQIVND (reference sequence). The CDR3 DNA reads TGTGCCACCTCCGAGCTACAGGGTTCCCAGCCCCAGCATTTT. Amino acid sequence: CATSELQGSQPQHF.

The rearrangement uses TRBV7-2 and TRBJ1-2, with 8 positions matching TRBD1. The length of the CDR3 is 14 residues. The germline CDR1 and CDR2 sequences are SGHTA and FQGNSA. V was clipped by 6 bases and J by 4 bases; unmatched bases: 7. The CDR3 protein is CASSPNRGVYGYTF. CDR3 bases: TGTGCCAGCAGTCCTAACAGGGGGGTCTATGGCTACACCTTC.

CDR3 DNA sequence: TGTGCCAGCAGACACGCCGGGACAGATAATCAGCCCCAGCATTTT. This translates into CASRHAGTDNQPQHF. The rearrangement uses TRBV27 and TRBJ1-5, with 7 positions matching TRBD1. CDR1 and CDR2 (germline): MNHEY, SMNVEV (reference sequence). The CDR3 runs 15 residues. The trim removed 6 bases at V and 4 bases at J, leaving 9 bases unmatched.

The chain couples TRBV14 to TRBJ2-1, with 10 nucleotides matching TRBD2. After removal of 4 bases from V and 1 base from J, the junction contained 7 bases not matched to a gene. The CDR3 sequence is 17 residues long. Germline values: CDR1 SGHDN, CDR2 FVKESK. Here the CDR3 reads CASSPSGTSASYNEQFF. For the CDR3, the DNA is TGTGCCAGCAGCCCCTCCGGGACTAGCGCATCCTACAATGAGCAGTTCTTC.

The sample holds a few counts of this clonotype. The rearrangement links TRBV4-2 to TRBJ1-3; D is undetermined. Germline CDR1 and CDR2: LGHNA and YNFKEQ. The CDR3 runs to 18 residues. V lost 0 bases to trimming and J lost 2 bases, with 17 bases between them. In DNA form, the CDR3 reads TGTGCCAGCAGCCAAGAAGTACTCACTACCAACGCTGGAAACACCATATATTTT. Protein: CASSQEVLTTNAGNTIYF.

This clonotype appeared a few times. V is TRBV4-1 and J is TRBJ2-3; 10 bases agree with TRBD2. CDR1 MGHRA and CDR2 YSYEKL come from the germline V gene. After removal of 4 bases from V and 9 bases from J, the junction contained 4 bases not matched to a gene. CDR3 length: 13 residues. CDR3 nucleotide sequence: TGCGCCAGCAGCCCCCAACTAGCGGGAACGCAGTATTTT. It specifies CASSPQLAGTQYF.

The gene calls are TRBV6-1 and TRBJ2-7; D possibly uses TRBD1 or TRBD2 (5 bases each). The CDR3 totals 12 residues. Trimming took off 4 bases at V and 5 bases at J, with 9 bases between the two ends. CDR1 and CDR2 from the germline V gene are MNHNS and SASEGT. The CDR3 here is CASSGDHDEQYV. CDR3 bases: TGTGCCAGCAGTGGGGACCACGACGAGCAGTACGTC.

The CDR3 loop is CASSPTQGTDGNTEAFF. For the CDR3, the DNA is TGTGCCAGCAGCCCCACACAGGGGACTGATGGGAACACTGAAGCTTTCTTT. This chain uses TRBV11-1 with TRBJ1-1, with 7 positions matching TRBD1. From germline, CDR1 is SGHAT and CDR2 FQDESV (reference sequence). This CDR3 region has 17 residues. The V gene end was trimmed by 5 bases and the J gene end by 1 base; junction bases not matched to a gene: 13.